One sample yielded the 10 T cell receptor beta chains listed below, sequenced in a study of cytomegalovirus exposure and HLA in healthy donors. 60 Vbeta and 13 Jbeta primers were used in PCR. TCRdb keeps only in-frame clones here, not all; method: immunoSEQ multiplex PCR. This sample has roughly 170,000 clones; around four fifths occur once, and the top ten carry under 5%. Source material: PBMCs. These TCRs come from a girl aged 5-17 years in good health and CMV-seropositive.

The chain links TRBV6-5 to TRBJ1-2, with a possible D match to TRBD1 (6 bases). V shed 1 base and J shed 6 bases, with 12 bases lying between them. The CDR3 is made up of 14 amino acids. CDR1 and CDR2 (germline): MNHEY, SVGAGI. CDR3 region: CASSYFSGADGYTF. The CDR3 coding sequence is TGTGCCAGCAGTTACTTTTCAGGGGCCGATGGCTACACCTTC.

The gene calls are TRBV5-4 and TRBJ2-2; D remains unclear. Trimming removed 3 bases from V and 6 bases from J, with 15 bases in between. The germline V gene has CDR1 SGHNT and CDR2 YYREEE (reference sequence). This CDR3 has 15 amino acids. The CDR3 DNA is TGTGCCAGCAGCTCACCTCTTATAGCCCCCGGGGAGCTGTTTTTT. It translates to CASSSPLIAPGELFF.

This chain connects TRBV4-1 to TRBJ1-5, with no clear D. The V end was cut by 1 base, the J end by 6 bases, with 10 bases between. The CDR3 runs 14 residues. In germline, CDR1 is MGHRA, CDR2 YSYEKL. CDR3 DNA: TGCGCCAGCAGCCAAGTGAGGTCCGGTCAGCCCCAGCATTTT. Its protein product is CASSQVRSGQPQHF.

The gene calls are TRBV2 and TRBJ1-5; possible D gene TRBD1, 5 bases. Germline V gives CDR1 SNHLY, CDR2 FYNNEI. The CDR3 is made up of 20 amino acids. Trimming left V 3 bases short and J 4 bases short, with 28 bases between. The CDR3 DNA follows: TGTGCCAGCAGTGATGCTCCCCAACCTTGGACATCCTATACTAATCAGCCCCAGCATTTT. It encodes CASSDAPQPWTSYTNQPQHF.

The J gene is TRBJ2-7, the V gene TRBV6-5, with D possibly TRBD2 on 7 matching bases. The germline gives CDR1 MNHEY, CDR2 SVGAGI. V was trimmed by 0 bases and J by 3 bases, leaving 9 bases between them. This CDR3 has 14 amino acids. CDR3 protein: CASSYSGGHYEQYF. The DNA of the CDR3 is TGTGCCAGCAGTTACTCCGGGGGGCACTACGAGCAGTACTTC.

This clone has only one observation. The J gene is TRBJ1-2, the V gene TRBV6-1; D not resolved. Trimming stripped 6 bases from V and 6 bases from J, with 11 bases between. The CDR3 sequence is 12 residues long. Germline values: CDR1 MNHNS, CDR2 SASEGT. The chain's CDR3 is CASRYLSDGYTF. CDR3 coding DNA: TGTGCCAGCAGGTATCTATCGGATGGCTACACCTTC.

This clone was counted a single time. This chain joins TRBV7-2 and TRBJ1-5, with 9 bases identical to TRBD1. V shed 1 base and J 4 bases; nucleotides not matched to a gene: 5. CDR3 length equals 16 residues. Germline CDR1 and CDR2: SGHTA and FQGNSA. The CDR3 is CASSLVGQGINQPQHF. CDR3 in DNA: TGTGCCAGCAGCTTAGTGGGACAGGGAATAAATCAGCCCCAGCATTTT. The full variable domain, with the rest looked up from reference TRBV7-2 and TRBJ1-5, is GAGVSQSPSNKVTEKGKDVELRCDPISGHTALYWYRQSLGQGLEFLIYFQGNSAPDKSGLPSDRFSAERTGGSVSTLTIQRTQQEDSAVYLCASSLVGQGINQPQHFGDGTRLSIL.

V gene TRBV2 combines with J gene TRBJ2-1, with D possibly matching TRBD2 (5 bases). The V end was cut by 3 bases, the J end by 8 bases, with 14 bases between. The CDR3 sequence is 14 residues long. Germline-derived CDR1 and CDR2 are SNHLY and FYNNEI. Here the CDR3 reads CASSEEVYSDEQFF. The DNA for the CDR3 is TGTGCCAGCAGTGAGGAGGTTTACTCTGATGAGCAGTTCTTC.

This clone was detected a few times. CDR3 coding DNA: TGTGCCAGCTACGCCCGGAGCTCCTATAATTCACCCCTCCACTTT. Translating gives CASYARSSYNSPLHF. V gene TRBV28 combines with J gene TRBJ1-6; D not resolved. CDR1 is MDHEN and CDR2 is SYDVKM in the germline V gene. CDR3 length: 15 residues. V lost 8 bases and J 0 bases, leaving 11 bases between the germline ends.

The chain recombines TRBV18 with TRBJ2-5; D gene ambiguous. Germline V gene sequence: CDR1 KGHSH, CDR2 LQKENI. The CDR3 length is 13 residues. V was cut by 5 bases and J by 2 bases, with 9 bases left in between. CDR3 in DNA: TGTGCCAGCTCAGGTGGCAATCAAGAGACCCAGTACTTC. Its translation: CASSGGNQETQYF.